These T cell receptor beta chains were read from a single sample in a study of shared clonotypes between healthy human individuals. Data came from immunoSEQ multiplex PCR; TCRdb stores just in-frame clones and leaves some out. The sample consists of some 2.4 million clones, 90% to 95% of them appearing once. The sample was naive CD4+ T cells from PBMCs. These receptors originate from a young man in good health. Some clones in this sample may be carry-over from other donors' samples. Both conserved end residues are trimmed from each CDR3. A D gene is named only where the DNA matches it firmly. Some rows have no size entry. The others give once, few or many, or a class for an expanded clone.

TRBV30 | - | TRBD1 | AWSATQGAKYGYT
TRBV27 | - | - | ASSQTQGGVSQY
TRBV25-1 | - | - | ASIPPGSRGNTEAF
TRBV15 | - | - | ATSSPPLSVNEQF
TRBV27 | - | TRBD2 | ASSLFPAGGTDTQY
TRBV30 | - | - | ACQPGREPYNEQF
TRBV6-6 | - | TRBD2 | ASSASGNEQF
TRBV5-1 | - | TRBD1 | ASRETGGSFYEQY
TRBV30 | - | TRBD2 | AWSPPGRGVIETQY
TRBV7-2 | - | - | ASSLAAKWGYGYT
TRBV6-5 | - | TRBD2 | ASIGLAENEQF
TRBV28 | - | TRBD2 | ASSRPSGASSYNEQF
TRBV6-5 | - | TRBD1 | ASSRLGTGNEKLF
TRBV7-2 | - | - | ASSSQFSSTDTQY
TRBV9 | - | TRBD1 | ASSPWTGRSGANVLT
TRBV2 | - | TRBD1 | ASSGDRVRDTGELF
TRBV19 | - | - | ASSANQGNQPQH
TRBV5-1 | - | TRBD2 | ASSSGRLAIWDEQF
TRBV7-2 | - | TRBD1 | ASSSGQGAITGELF
TRBV18 | - | - | ASSRITPNEQF
TRBV5-1 | - | - | ASSSGGGVDTGELF
TRBV29-1 | - | - | SVEDRDTEAF
TRBV11-2 | - | TRBD2 | ASSLVLAGSLYNEQF
TRBV7-6 | - | TRBD2 | ASSRLAEDTDTQY
TRBV2 | - | TRBD1 | ASSGQRTGGEQY
TRBV7-9 | once | - | ASSFLQGYEQY
TRBV7-8 | - | - | ASTRTGGEQY
TRBV18 | - | - | ASSPGPSGTQY
TRBV21-1 | once | - | ASSKAKRDRAYEQY
TRBV11-2 | - | TRBD2 | ASSSREGGYEQY
TRBV30 | - | - | AWSPVNRYGYT
TRBV18 | - | TRBD1 | ASSPPAGTDSGNTIY
TRBV5-1 | once | TRBD2 | ASSFSGRVTDTQY
TRBV11-3 | - | TRBD2 | ASSLGTSGTLTDTQY
TRBV7-9 | - | - | ASSLWGAESPLH
TRBV11-2 | - | TRBD2 | ASSQEALAGGPLSYEQY
TRBV30 | - | TRBD1 | AWRRPDRVLSEAF
TRBV19 | - | TRBD2 | ASSIRPSGTYEQY
TRBV2 | - | - | ASSLSGYEQY
TRBV7-6 | - | - | ASSLALGARGYQPQH
TRBV5-4 | - | - | ASTVPGGETQY
TRBV7-2 | - | TRBD2 | ASSQGLAGVSDTQY
TRBV6-6 | - | - | ASRRAGTDTQY
TRBV28 | - | - | ASSLIASSYNEQF
TRBV28 | - | - | ASSSLSPTSYNEQF
TRBV18 | - | TRBD1 | ASSIKDRDHQPQH